This paragraph covers one T cell receptor (beta chain) sequence. Using immunoSEQ multiplex PCR, the repertoire was profiled, and TCRdb retains in-frame clones only, with some absent. The sample yields approximately 100,000 clones, approximately 82% seen once. The sample comes from a study of blood T cell repertoires in COVID-19. The clonotype originates from a woman aged 55-70 years with acute or convalescent COVID-19. The sequencing input was peripheral blood.

Here the CDR3 reads CASSLRGDGTNEKLFF. Written as DNA, the CDR3 is TGCGCCAGCAGCTTACGGGGAGACGGAACTAATGAAAAACTGTTTTTT. This chain connects TRBV5-1 to TRBJ1-4, with D uncertain. The V end was cut by 2 bases, the J end by 1 base, with 12 bases between. The CDR3 loop spans 16 amino acids. The germline gives CDR1 SGHRS, CDR2 YFSETQ.